These 16 T cell receptor beta chains were all obtained from the same sample, sequenced in a study of cytomegalovirus exposure and HLA in healthy donors. Primers: 60 Vbeta forward and 13 Jbeta reverse. Generated by immunoSEQ multiplex PCR, the TCRdb table keeps only in-frame clones and is missing some. The top ten clones hold about 2.5% of a sample with around 190,000 clones, 75% to 85% of them seen once. The sequencing input was PBMCs. These receptors all stem from a woman between 50 and 59 years old in good health and CMV-seronegative.

The chain combines TRBV30 with TRBJ2-3, with TRBD2 matching 8 bases. After removal of 5 bases from V and 0 bases from J, the junction contained 7 bases not matched to a gene. Germline lookup yields CDR1 GTSNPN and CDR2 SVGIG (reference sequence). The CDR3 has 15 amino acids. CDR3 coding DNA: TGTGCCTGGTCGGGGGGGTATATAAGCACAGATACGCAGTATTTT. Its translation is CAWSGGYISTDTQYF.

The chain joins TRBV27 to TRBJ1-2; 7 bases match TRBD1. The CDR3 is 15 residues long. J lost 4 bases, V lost 6 bases, and 11 bases had no gene match. CDR1 MNHEY and CDR2 SMNVEV come from the germline V gene (reference sequence). In DNA, the CDR3 is TGTGCCAGCAGAAAAGATAGGGGGCTTGGCTATGGCTACACCTTC. It codes for CASRKDRGLGYGYTF.

The CDR3 reads CASSPWGSNTEAFF. CDR3 nucleotide sequence: TGTGCCAGCAGCCCATGGGGCTCCAACACTGAAGCTTTCTTT. The chain joins TRBV7-9 to TRBJ1-1; possible D gene TRBD1, 5 bases. V dropped 5 bases and J dropped 2 bases, with 12 bases sitting between them. This CDR3 spans 14 amino acids. CDR1 SEHNR and CDR2 FQNEAQ come from the germline V gene (reference sequence).

The chain links TRBV15 to TRBJ1-5; D gene unclear. Per the germline V gene, CDR1 is LNHNV and CDR2 is YYDKDF (reference sequence). V was shortened by 4 bases and J by 0 bases, with 7 bases between the two germline ends. The CDR3 runs 14 residues. CDR3 amino acids: CATSTRVSNQPQHF. The CDR3 DNA reads as TGTGCCACCAGCACCCGTGTTAGCAATCAGCCCCAGCATTTT.

The chain uses TRBV19 and TRBJ2-1; 8 nucleotides agree with TRBD2. Trimming cost V 8 bases and J 8 bases; bases outside gene matches: 11. There are 14 residues in the CDR3. CDR1 is LNHDA, CDR2 SQIVND, per germline (reference sequence). CDR3 sequence: CASVEGTSRDEQFF. The DNA of the CDR3 is TGTGCCAGTGTCGAGGGGACTAGTCGGGATGAGCAGTTCTTC.

The CDR3 is CASSLTSGKETQYF. The CDR3 coding sequence is TGTGCCAGCAGCTTGACTAGCGGGAAAGAGACCCAGTACTTC. The V call is TRBV5-4, the J call TRBJ2-5; 10 positions agree with TRBD2. Germline CDR1 SGHNT, CDR2 YYREEE (reference sequence). The CDR3 has 14 amino acids. Trimming took 1 base from V and 3 from J; bases not matched to a gene: 0.

Written as DNA, the CDR3 is TGTGCCAGCAGTTTAGCCCATGGACAGATTCGTGAAAAACTGTTTTTT. Protein sequence: CASSLAHGQIREKLFF. This rearrangement joins TRBV28 to TRBJ1-4, with D possibly TRBD1 on 6 matching bases. Germline V gives CDR1 MDHEN, CDR2 SYDVKM. Trimming took off 2 bases at V and 7 bases at J, with 17 bases between the two ends. This CDR3 contains 16 residues.

The rearrangement links TRBV11-2 to TRBJ2-5; D unclear. Germline V gives CDR1 SGHAT, CDR2 FQNNGV. V was trimmed by 1 base and J by 3 bases, leaving 12 bases between them. The CDR3 runs 15 residues. The CDR3 region has the DNA TGTGCCAGCAGCTTAGTGGGCAGGTACGAAGAGACCCAGTACTTC. This encodes CASSLVGRYEETQYF.

This sequence joins TRBV28 and TRBJ1-1, with D possibly matching TRBD1 (5 bases). V was clipped by 6 bases and J by 1 base, with 15 bases between them. CDR1 is MDHEN, CDR2 SYDVKM, per germline. The CDR3 sequence is 15 residues long. CDR3 coding DNA: TGTGCCAGCAGACCCGTCACAGGTCGGAACACTGAAGCTTTCTTT. It translates to CASRPVTGRNTEAFF.

The chain joins TRBV6-1 to TRBJ2-7; a possible D gene is TRBD2 (6 bases). The V gene lost 6 bases and the J gene lost 0 bases, with 6 bases spanning the gap. Germline-derived CDR1 and CDR2 are MNHNS and SASEGT. This CDR3 has 12 residues. CDR3 sequence reads: CASRRDSYEQYF. The CDR3 DNA sequence: TGTGCCAGCAGGCGGGACTCCTACGAGCAGTACTTC.

CDR3 in amino acids: CASSPKFGLAENNEQFF. In nucleotides, the CDR3 is TGTGCCAGCAGCCCAAAATTTGGACTAGCGGAAAACAATGAGCAGTTCTTC. The rearrangement joins TRBV9 to TRBJ2-1, with 10 positions matching TRBD2. CDR1 and CDR2 from the germline V gene are SGDLS and YYNGEE. Unmatched junction bases numbered 12, after V lost 4 bases and J lost 5 bases. This CDR3 contains 17 residues.

The chain couples TRBV4-3 to TRBJ1-5; D gene unclear. The CDR3 has 14 residues. Trimming took off 0 bases at V and 4 bases at J, with 7 bases between the two ends. Germline CDR1 reads LGHNA; CDR2 reads YSLEER. The CDR3 nucleotides are TGCGCCAGCAGCCAAGATCGAGGGAATCAGCCCCAGCATTTT. It specifies CASSQDRGNQPQHF.

V usage is TRBV7-2 and J usage is TRBJ1-2; 7 positions agree with TRBD1. The junction had 15 bases not matched to a gene; V was cut back by 0 bases and J by 5 bases. This CDR3 has 18 residues. Germline loops: CDR1 SGHTA, CDR2 FQGNSA. CDR3 sequence (DNA): TGTGCCAGCAGCTTAGCGATGGCACTGACCGGGACAGCATATGGCTACACCTTC. This encodes CASSLAMALTGTAYGYTF.

The chain recombines TRBV20-1 with TRBJ1-1; weak D call: TRBD1 (5 bases). Trimming removed 4 bases from V and 4 bases from J, with 7 bases in between. The CDR3 is 11 amino acids. Germline CDR1 and CDR2: DFQATT and SNEGSKA (reference sequence). CDR3 nucleotide sequence: TGCAGTGCTAAAAGGGGCACTGAAGCTTTCTTT. This sequence encodes CSAKRGTEAFF.

The V and J genes are TRBV6-5 and TRBJ1-5; no definite D call. CDR3 length: 15 residues. V was trimmed by 0 bases and J by 3 bases, leaving 9 bases between them. The germline CDR1 and CDR2 sequences are MNHEY and SVGAGI. The CDR3 DNA reads as TGTGCCAGCAGTTACTCACACGTCTCCAATCAGCCCCAGCATTTT. As protein: CASSYSHVSNQPQHF.

This chain uses TRBV27 with TRBJ1-3, with D perhaps TRBD1 (5 bases). Deletions cut 4 bases from V and 4 bases from J, with 14 bases between. The CDR3 loop spans 15 amino acids. Looked up from germline, CDR1 is MNHEY and CDR2 is SMNVEV (reference sequence). The DNA of the CDR3 is TGTGCCAGCAGTTCGGGGGGTAACTCGGGAAACACCATATATTTT. Translating it yields CASSSGGNSGNTIYF.